This TCR beta chain was found in a study of T cells in Graves' hyperthyroidism and ophthalmopathy. Study as a whole: Peripheral blood collection took place at initial diagnosis, before any treatment. The study, taken as a whole, reports: Researchers report that a 13 V-J model separated ophthalmopathy from stable hyperthyroidism.

This clonotype was seen many times. What it recognizes is unknown. Trimming removed 1 base from V and 0 bases from J, with 7 bases in between. Looked up from germline, CDR1 is SGHRS and CDR2 is YFSETQ. This CDR3 comprises 14 residues. TCR beta CDR3 region amplification was performed from RNA transcripts. Using the HTBI primer set, a first-round RT-PCR was run on the TCR CDR3. TCRdb itself ran the multiplex PCR reads through MiXCR, one entry per CDR3 protein. This table holds roughly 290,000 distinct CDR3 sequences, around 13% found once. Aged 18 to 65, the patients had hyperthyroidism that was newly diagnosed and had lasted under 2 months. Diagnostic decisions used clinical symptoms, serum thyroxine and TRAb, thyroid ultrasound and orbital computed tomography.

The chain recombines TRBV5-1 with TRBJ1-2; D unresolved. This TCR derives from a woman aged 40 to 49 with Graves' hyperthyroidism. The source material was blood. In nucleotides, the CDR3 is TGCGCCAGCAGCTTGTCTCCGACTAACTATGGCTACACCTTC. It yields the protein CASSLSPTNYGYTF.